A single sample is the source of the 9 T cell receptor beta chains below, sequenced in a study of T cells in Graves' hyperthyroidism and ophthalmopathy. RNA transcripts served as the template for amplifying TCR beta CDR3 regions. HTBI primers were used for first-round RT-PCR of the TCR CDR3. A single record per CDR3 protein comes from TCRdb applying MiXCR to the multiplex PCR reads. The data show some 440,000 distinct CDR3 sequences, with 15% to 18% seen just once and less than 15% held by the top ten. The sequenced sample consisted of blood. The receptors shown here come from a woman younger than 35 with Graves' hyperthyroidism.

This clonotype was found a few times. The chain joins TRBV7-2 to TRBJ2-3, with 7 nucleotides matching TRBD2. In germline, CDR1 is SGHTA, CDR2 FQGNSA. The CDR3 is 16 residues long. V shed 1 base, J shed 0 bases, and the junction held 4 bases outside the gene matches. CDR3: CASSLVGSGSTDTQYF. CDR3 in DNA: TGTGCCAGCAGCTTAGTGGGTAGCGGGAGCACAGATACGCAGTATTTT. Complete variable domain (other parts from reference TRBV7-2 and TRBJ2-3): GAGVSQSPSNKVTEKGKDVELRCDPISGHTALYWYRQSLGQGLEFLIYFQGNSAPDKSGLPSDRFSAERTGGSVSTLTIQRTQQEDSAVYLCASSLVGSGSTDTQYFGPGTRLTVL.

At least ten counts were recorded for this clonotype. This chain uses TRBV7-2 with TRBJ1-5, with D perhaps matching TRBD1 (5 bases). Germline CDR1 SGHTA, CDR2 FQGNSA. This CDR3 has 17 amino acids. V was shortened by 5 bases and J by 4 bases, with 21 bases between the two germline ends. The CDR3 loop reads CASSLNPRTRANQPQHF. DNA for the CDR3: TGTGCCAGCAGCCTAAACCCCCGGACACGGGCTAATCAGCCCCAGCATTTT.

The chain links TRBV4-2 to TRBJ2-7; D not resolved. V shed 0 bases and J shed 3 bases, with 9 bases lying between them. The CDR3 covers 14 residues. Germline CDR1 and CDR2: LGHNA and YNFKEQ. CDR3 region: CASSQERQIYEQYF. The CDR3 nucleotides read TGTGCCAGCAGCCAAGAAAGGCAGATCTACGAGCAGTACTTC.

This clonotype was picked up one time. The chain carries TRBV15 and TRBJ2-3; tentatively, D is TRBD1 (5 bases). The CDR3 sequence is 13 residues long. V lost 8 bases to trimming and J lost 2 bases, with 11 bases between them. CDR1 LNHNV and CDR2 YYDKDF come from the germline V gene (reference sequence). CDR3 coding DNA: TGTGCCACCCGAAGGGGTTACACAGATACGCAGTATTTT. Its protein is CATRRGYTDTQYF.

This clonotype was seen more than once but under ten times. A much larger clone lies one base from this, so it may be a read error. The chain links TRBV27 to TRBJ2-7; 9 nucleotides line up with TRBD1. This CDR3 region has 15 residues. Germline V gene lookup returns CDR1 MNHEY and CDR2 SMNVEV (reference sequence). For the CDR3, the DNA is TGTGCCAGCAGCAGAGCCGGGACAGGGTCGTACGAGCGGTACTTC. Translating gives CASSRAGTGSYERYF.

This clonotype was counted ten times or more. The gene calls are TRBV6-2 or TRBV6-3 and TRBJ1-2, with 8 nucleotides matching TRBD1. The germline gives CDR1 MNHEY, CDR2 SVGEGT. The CDR3 spans 14 residues. V shed 6 bases and J 7 bases; nucleotides not matched to a gene: 10. The CDR3 DNA is TGTGCCAGCAGACGGGACAGGCAATTCGGTGGCTACACCTTC. It translates to CASRRDRQFGGYTF.

This clonotype was observed at least ten times. The chain has TRBV28 and TRBJ2-7; D may be TRBD2 (6 bases). Trimming removed 6 bases at V and 1 base at J, with 7 bases between. Germline loops: CDR1 MDHEN, CDR2 SYDVKM. The CDR3 extends over 12 amino acids. DNA of the CDR3: TGTGCCAGCAGGGCGGGGTCCTACGAGCAGTACTTC. Protein sequence: CASRAGSYEQYF.

There are many counts of this clonotype. The rearrangement uses TRBV12-3 or TRBV12-4 and TRBJ2-3; D is unclear. The CDR3 length is 15 residues. V shed 4 bases and J shed 0 bases, with 11 bases lying between them. CDR3 protein: CASSSHKASTDTQYF. CDR3 in DNA: TGTGCCAGCAGTTCCCACAAGGCTAGCACAGATACGCAGTATTTT.

J is TRBJ2-5 and V is TRBV7-9, with TRBD1 matching 7 bases. The V segment lost 8 bases and the J segment 3 bases; nucleotides outside the gene matches: 6. Germline V gene sequence: CDR1 SEHNR, CDR2 FQNEAQ (reference sequence). There are 13 residues in the CDR3. The DNA of the CDR3 is TGTGCCAGCTGCCGGGACAGCAAAGAGACCCAGTACTTC. This gives the protein CASCRDSKETQYF.